This T cell receptor (beta chain) comes out of a study of spatial heterogeneity in lung cancer. General study findings and limits: In tumors, expanded intratumoral alpha and beta TCR counts tracked mutation counts.

Time point here: sample taken at primary tumor resection. There are many counts of this clonotype. Its antigen is not known. Every cDNA TCR molecule received its own unique molecular identifier. Using its own MiXCR run on the 5' RACE reads, TCRdb lists one record per CDR3 protein. The sample lists about 27,000 distinct CDR3 sequences; around 7.5% were seen once. V lost 0 bases, J lost 0 bases, and 13 bases lay in between. Germline CDR1 reads SGHRS; CDR2 reads YFSETQ. This CDR3 region has 18 residues. The receptor comes from a male donor with early-stage non-small cell lung cancer. The sequences come from lung tumor tissue, collected at surgery. This chain connects TRBV5-1 to TRBJ2-6; D might be TRBD2 (6 bases). CDR3 nucleotides: TGCGCCAGCAGCTTGGCGCGGGACTCATACTCTGGGGCCAACGTCCTGACTTTC. Its protein product is CASSLARDSYSGANVLTF.